A single sample gave rise to the 27 T cell receptor beta chains below, sequenced in a study of T cell responses to AZD1222 COVID-19 vaccine. Profiled with immunoSEQ multiplex PCR; TCRdb holds only in-frame clones, not every one. The sample holds more than 140,000 clones, more than 85% seen once. This material consisted of peripheral blood, taken on day 0 of MenACWY control vaccination. All receptors derive from an adult in good health.

This chain joins TRBV4-2 and TRBJ2-2, with 12 nucleotides matching TRBD2. This CDR3 contains 17 residues. Unmatched junction bases numbered 8, after V lost 1 base and J lost 8 bases. Germline V CDR1 and CDR2: LGHNA, YNFKEQ. CDR3 amino acids: CASSQGSSGRAGGELFF. DNA for the CDR3: TGTGCCAGCAGCCAAGGTTCTAGCGGGAGGGCCGGGGGGGAGCTGTTTTTT.

The CDR3 protein is CASSLARLYEQYF. DNA for the CDR3: TGTGCCAGCAGTTTAGCACGGCTCTACGAGCAGTACTTC. This rearrangement joins TRBV12-3 or TRBV12-4 to TRBJ2-7; D not resolved. This CDR3 comprises 13 residues. Trimming left V 0 bases short and J 3 bases short, with 6 bases between.

This chain links TRBV7-9 with TRBJ1-2; no clear D gene. With 5 bases removed from V and 3 bases from J, the gap between germline ends came to 25 bases. Germline lookup yields CDR1 SEHNR and CDR2 FQNEAQ (reference sequence). The length of the CDR3 is 18 residues. For the CDR3, the DNA is TGTGCCAGCAGCCCTTACCGGGCCGGGCAAAGGCACGACTATGGCTACACCTTC. Translated, it gives CASSPYRAGQRHDYGYTF.

The rearrangement joins TRBV19 to TRBJ1-2; D is undetermined. The CDR3 contains 15 residues. V was shortened by 2 bases and J by 7 bases, with 17 bases between the two germline ends. The germline gives CDR1 LNHDA, CDR2 SQIVND (reference sequence). The CDR3 loop reads CASSISTLVSRGYTF. The CDR3 DNA is TGTGCCAGTAGTATAAGTACACTAGTCAGTCGTGGCTACACCTTC.

J is TRBJ1-2 and V is TRBV7-8; a possible D gene is TRBD1 (6 bases). Looked up from germline, CDR1 is SGHVS and CDR2 is FQNEAQ. Between the trimmed V and J ends, which lost 2 bases and 6 bases, there was a span of 13 bases. There are 14 residues in the CDR3. The CDR3 DNA is TGTGCCAGCAGCTTAAGAGGGGGAGGGAATGGCTACACCTTC. It is translated as CASSLRGGGNGYTF.

The V gene is TRBV18, the J gene TRBJ2-1; the D gene is possibly TRBD2 (5 bases). Germline V gives CDR1 KGHSH, CDR2 LQKENI. The CDR3 has 16 residues. V was shortened by 0 bases and J by 5 bases, with 14 bases between the two germline ends. Written as DNA, the CDR3 is TGTGCCAGCTCACCACCTTCCCAGGCCGGGGACAATGAGCAGTTCTTC. Its protein is CASSPPSQAGDNEQFF.

The chain links TRBV2 to TRBJ2-3, with 9 nucleotides matching TRBD2. The germline V gene encodes CDR1 SNHLY and CDR2 FYNNEI. CDR3 length: 15 amino acids. V lost 6 bases, J lost 3 bases, and 7 bases stayed unmatched. CDR3 protein: CASSLGLASTDTQYF. CDR3 bases: TGTGCCAGCAGCCTCGGACTAGCGAGTACAGATACGCAGTATTTT.

A note on this clone: The same CDR3 can be traced to other DNA sequences in this sample. The chain joins TRBV5-4 to TRBJ1-1, with TRBD1 as a possible D gene (6 bases). Trimming stripped 4 bases from V and 1 base from J, with 11 bases between. Germline values: CDR1 SGHNT, CDR2 YYREEE (reference sequence). CDR3 length: 14 amino acids. The DNA of the CDR3 is TGTGCCAGCAGCCCCCGGACAGCGAACACTGAAGCTTTCTTT. Translating gives CASSPRTANTEAFF.

J is TRBJ1-2 and V is TRBV30; D remains unclear. V lost 0 bases and J lost 3, with 8 bases in between. The CDR3 has 13 amino acids. In germline, CDR1 is GTSNPN, CDR2 SVGIG (reference sequence). CDR3 protein: CAWSVDGYYGYTF. The CDR3 DNA reads as TGTGCCTGGAGTGTAGACGGCTACTATGGCTACACCTTC.

The chain joins TRBV7-3 to TRBJ1-3; D uncertain. Germline V gene lookup returns CDR1 SGHTA and CDR2 FQGTGA. The V end was cut by 2 bases, the J end by 4 bases, with 6 bases between. This CDR3 comprises 13 residues. This CDR3 reads CASSLAVGNTIYF. In nucleotides, the CDR3 is TGTGCCAGCAGCTTAGCGGTAGGAAACACCATATATTTT. The complete variable domain, with remaining parts taken from reference TRBV7-3 and TRBJ1-3, reads GAGVSQTPSNKVTEKGKYVELRCDPISGHTALYWYRQSLGQGPEFLIYFQGTGAADDSGLPNDRFFAVRPEGSVSTLKIQRTERGDSAVYLCASSLAVGNTIYFGEGSWLTVV.

The chain couples TRBV10-3 to TRBJ1-2; no clear D. The ends were cut back, 3 bases at V and 2 bases at J, with 10 bases in the middle. CDR3 length equals 14 residues. Germline loops: CDR1 ENHRY, CDR2 SYGVKD. The CDR3 DNA reads as TGTGCCATCAGTGAAGGAACGGTAAACTATGGCTACACCTTC. Residues: CAISEGTVNYGYTF.

V gene TRBV3-1 (or the pseudogene TRBV3-2) combines with J gene TRBJ1-1; D ambiguous. The CDR3 runs to 13 residues. Trimming removed 0 bases at V and 11 bases at J, with 13 bases between. Per the germline V gene, CDR1 is LGHDT and CDR2 is YNNKEL (reference sequence). CDR3 sequence reads: CASSQDGTRRAFF. The CDR3 DNA reads as TGTGCCAGCAGCCAAGACGGTACCCGGAGGGCTTTCTTT.

This clone was counted once. The V gene is TRBV7-9, the J gene TRBJ1-6; D may be TRBD1 (5 bases). Trimming shortened V by 6 bases and J by 6 bases, and 6 bases separated the two germline ends. Germline V gene lookup returns CDR1 SEHNR and CDR2 FQNEAQ (reference sequence). The CDR3 runs to 12 residues. This chain's CDR3 is CASRGVNSPLHF. The CDR3 bases are TGTGCCAGCAGGGGGGTTAATTCACCCCTCCACTTT.

V is TRBV5-1 and J is TRBJ1-1, with a possible D match to TRBD1 (6 bases). The V gene's germline CDR1 is SGHRS and CDR2 YFSETQ. Trimming took 2 bases from V and 5 from J, leaving 13 bases between them. The CDR3 loop spans 14 amino acids. The CDR3 region is CASSFMGGSTEAFF. CDR3 in DNA: TGCGCCAGCAGCTTTATGGGGGGCTCGACTGAAGCTTTCTTT.

The V and J genes are TRBV18 and TRBJ2-3; 12 nucleotides line up with TRBD2. The V segment lost 6 bases and the J segment 2 bases; nucleotides outside the gene matches: 3. The CDR3 covers 15 residues. Germline assignment: CDR1 KGHSH and CDR2 LQKENI. Here the CDR3 reads CASSRTSGDTDTQYF. Here the CDR3 DNA reads TGTGCCAGCTCGCGGACTAGCGGGGACACAGATACGCAGTATTTT. The variable domain in full, completed from reference TRBV18 and TRBJ2-3, reads NAGVMQNPRHLVRRRGQEARLRCSPMKGHSHVYWYRQLPEEGLKFMVYLQKENIIDESGMPKERFSAEFPKEGPSILRIQQVVRGDSAAYFCASSRTSGDTDTQYFGPGTRLTVL.

This clone was observed once. The gene calls are TRBV6-2 or TRBV6-3 and TRBJ2-3; 10 positions match TRBD2. The CDR3 length is 16 residues. CDR1 is MNHEY, CDR2 SVGEGT, per germline. The V segment lost 0 bases and the J segment 7 bases; nucleotides outside the gene matches: 7. CDR3 protein: CASSYSQREGRYTQYF. The CDR3 DNA follows: TGTGCCAGCAGTTACTCTCAGCGGGAGGGCCGGTATACGCAGTATTTT.

V is TRBV7-9 and J is TRBJ2-1, with 7 nucleotides matching TRBD2. The junction had 5 bases not matched to a gene; V was cut back by 3 bases and J by 0 bases. This CDR3 has 16 residues. Germline-derived CDR1 and CDR2 are SEHNR and FQNEAQ (reference sequence). The CDR3 is CASSFTTGGSYNEQFF. In nucleotides, the CDR3 is TGTGCCAGCAGCTTTACTACGGGGGGCTCCTACAATGAGCAGTTCTTC.

This chain joins TRBV4-2 and TRBJ1-6, with 8 bases fitting TRBD1. In germline, CDR1 is LGHNA, CDR2 YNFKEQ. Unmatched junction bases numbered 4, after V lost 0 bases and J lost 9 bases. The CDR3 runs 15 residues. The CDR3: CASSQDGQGSSPLHF. As DNA, the CDR3 is TGTGCCAGCAGCCAAGATGGACAGGGTTCTTCACCCCTCCACTTT.

The genes are TRBV12-3 or TRBV12-4 and TRBJ1-2; D uncertain. The CDR3 consists of 11 residues. Trimming pared 8 bases from V and 3 bases from J, leaving 7 bases between. In nucleotides, the CDR3 is TGTGCCAGCGTATCGGACTATGGCTACACCTTC. Translated: CASVSDYGYTF.

The rearrangement links TRBV18 to TRBJ2-1, with 10 bases matching TRBD2. The germline gives CDR1 KGHSH, CDR2 LQKENI. Trimming took 3 bases from V and 9 from J; bases not matched to a gene: 8. The CDR3 extends over 15 amino acids. DNA of the CDR3: TGTGCCAGCTCACCCCCCAGCGGGGGGGTTCGTGAGCAGTTCTTC. Its protein is CASSPPSGGVREQFF.

The chain joins TRBV5-4 to TRBJ2-5; a possible D gene is TRBD2 (6 bases). Germline CDR1 reads SGHNT; CDR2 reads YYREEE (reference sequence). V lost 3 bases to trimming and J lost 3 bases, with 18 bases between them. This CDR3 spans 16 amino acids. CDR3 in amino acids: CASSSPGLSHKETQYF. In DNA form, the CDR3 reads TGTGCCAGCAGCTCCCCGGGACTGAGCCACAAAGAGACCCAGTACTTC.

The gene calls are TRBV28 and TRBJ1-1; no clear D gene. In germline, CDR1 is MDHEN, CDR2 SYDVKM. The CDR3 consists of 15 residues. V lost 4 bases and J lost 1, with 13 bases in between. The CDR3: CASSSPGGPNTEAFF. CDR3 bases: TGTGCCAGCAGTTCGCCTGGAGGCCCGAACACTGAAGCTTTCTTT.

The chain combines TRBV4-3 with TRBJ2-1, with no clear D. Trimming removed 0 bases at V and 5 bases at J, with 14 bases between. The germline gives CDR1 LGHNA, CDR2 YSLEER. The CDR3 spans 16 residues. CDR3 residues: CASSQDGLGEDNEQFF. The DNA for the CDR3 is TGCGCCAGCAGCCAAGATGGGCTAGGCGAGGACAATGAGCAGTTCTTC.

The V gene is TRBV6-5, the J gene TRBJ2-7, with TRBD1 matching over 10 bases. Germline V CDR1 and CDR2: MNHEY, SVGAGI. V lost 6 bases to trimming and J lost 3 bases; unmatched junction nucleotides: 8. This CDR3 region has 15 residues. CDR3 nucleotide sequence: TGTGCCAGCAGGGGGGCGGGACAGGGGTTCTACGAGCAGTACTTC. It yields the protein CASRGAGQGFYEQYF.

This rearrangement joins TRBV27 to TRBJ1-6, with D hard to call. Looked up from germline, CDR1 is MNHEY and CDR2 is SMNVEV (reference sequence). The length of the CDR3 is 15 residues. V gave up 4 bases and J gave up 3 bases, with 10 bases separating them. The CDR3 sequence: CASSSHGDYNSPLHF. The CDR3, as DNA: TGTGCCAGCAGTTCCCATGGGGACTATAATTCACCCCTCCACTTT.

This clone showed up just once. The V gene is TRBV2, the J gene TRBJ1-2; TRBD1 aligns across 7 bases. The CDR3 is made up of 13 amino acids. Germline CDR1 reads SNHLY; CDR2 reads FYNNEI. Losses at the gene ends were 3 bases for V and 11 bases for J; bases not matched to a gene: 9. The CDR3 sequence: CASSETTGIWYTF. The DNA for the CDR3 is TGTGCCAGCAGTGAGACGACAGGGATATGGTACACCTTC.

This rearrangement joins TRBV19 to TRBJ2-3; D assignment may be TRBD1 or TRBD2 (6 bases each). Between the trimmed V and J ends, which lost 8 bases and 3 bases, there was a span of 12 bases. The CDR3 extends over 13 amino acids. The germline gives CDR1 LNHDA, CDR2 SQIVND (reference sequence). The CDR3 is CASGGQGTDTQYF. CDR3 sequence (DNA): TGTGCCAGTGGAGGGCAGGGGACAGATACGCAGTATTTT.